These 6 T cell receptor beta chains were sequenced from one sample in a study of T cells in Graves' hyperthyroidism and ophthalmopathy. The TCR beta CDR3 regions underwent amplification using RNA transcripts as the source. TCR CDR3 underwent first-round RT-PCR with the HTBI primer set. Each CDR3 protein is one row after TCRdb ran MiXCR on the multiplex PCR reads. Of 550,000 to 650,000 distinct CDR3 sequences in the sample, about 15% were seen once. The sequenced sample consisted of blood. These receptor sequences come from a woman in her 30s with Graves' hyperthyroidism that later progressed to Graves' ophthalmopathy.

Many counts were recorded for this clonotype. The V and J genes are TRBV30 and TRBJ2-7, with D possibly matching TRBD1 (6 bases). V was cut by 0 bases and J by 9 bases, with 12 bases left in between. The germline gives CDR1 GTSNPN, CDR2 SVGIG (reference sequence). This CDR3 has 12 residues. CDR3 DNA: TGTGCCTGGAGTGTACAAGGGGGTTCGCAGTACTTC. Amino acid sequence: CAWSVQGGSQYF.

This clonotype has ten or more counts. V gene TRBV5-1 combines with J gene TRBJ1-1, with 7 bases identical to TRBD1. Germline loops: CDR1 SGHRS, CDR2 YFSETQ. J lost 4 bases, V lost 2 bases, and 5 bases had no gene match. The CDR3 consists of 14 residues. In DNA, the CDR3 is TGCGCCAGCAGCTTTACAGGGGTGACCACTGAAGCTTTCTTT. It translates to CASSFTGVTTEAFF.

There are a few counts of this clonotype. This chain uses TRBV24-1 with TRBJ2-3, with 7 bases that match TRBD1. Germline V gene data show CDR1 as KGHDR and CDR2 as SFDVKD. This CDR3 has 14 amino acids. Trimming cost V 4 bases and J 9 bases; bases outside gene matches: 9. CDR3 in amino acids: CATSEGDSQATQYF. For the CDR3, the DNA is TGTGCCACCAGTGAGGGGGACAGTCAGGCGACGCAGTATTTT.

This clonotype was detected ten times or more. This chain joins TRBV7-2 and TRBJ1-2; TRBD1 matches 11 bases. Trimming took 5 bases from V and 8 from J; bases not matched to a gene: 10. The CDR3 is 15 residues long. The germline V gene has CDR1 SGHTA and CDR2 FQGNSA. CDR3 in amino acids: CASSAQPGTGGGYTF. In nucleotides, the CDR3 is TGTGCCAGCAGCGCGCAACCCGGGACAGGGGGAGGCTACACCTTC.

The genes are TRBV4-2 and TRBJ2-2; the match to TRBD2 covers 7 bases. The V gene's germline CDR1 is LGHNA and CDR2 YNFKEQ. V gave up 1 base and J gave up 3 bases; unmatched junction bases: 8. The CDR3 spans 17 residues. This CDR3 reads CASSQVGIAGDTGELFF. The DNA for the CDR3 is TGTGCCAGCAGCCAAGTAGGAATAGCGGGCGACACCGGGGAGCTGTTTTTT.

This clonotype was counted at least ten times. V usage is TRBV28 and J usage is TRBJ2-1; TRBD2 matches 12 bases. This CDR3 spans 13 amino acids. Germline V lookup: CDR1 MDHEN, CDR2 SYDVKM. V lost 10 bases and J lost 8; bases outside the gene matches: 6. CDR3 in amino acids: CATNRLAGDEQFF. CDR3 nucleotide sequence: TGTGCCACGAACCGACTAGCGGGAGATGAGCAGTTCTTC. The full variable domain, with the rest looked up from reference TRBV28 and TRBJ2-1, is DVKVTQSSRYLVKRTGEKVFLECVQDMDHENMFWYRQDPGLGLRLIYFSYDVKMKEKGDIPEGYSVSREKKERFSLILESASTNQTSMYLCATNRLAGDEQFFGPGTRLTVL.